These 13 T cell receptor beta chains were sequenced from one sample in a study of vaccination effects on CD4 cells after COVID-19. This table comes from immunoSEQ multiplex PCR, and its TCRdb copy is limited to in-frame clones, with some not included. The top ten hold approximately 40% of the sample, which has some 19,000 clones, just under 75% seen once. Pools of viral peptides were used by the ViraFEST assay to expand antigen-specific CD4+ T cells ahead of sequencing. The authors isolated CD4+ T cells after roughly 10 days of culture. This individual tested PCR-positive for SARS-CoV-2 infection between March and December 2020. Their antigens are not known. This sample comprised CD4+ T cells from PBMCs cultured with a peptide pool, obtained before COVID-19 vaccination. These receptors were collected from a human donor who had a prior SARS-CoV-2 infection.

Here the CDR3 reads CASRLAGVYEQYF. The CDR3 DNA reads TGTGCCAGCAGACTAGCGGGAGTCTACGAGCAGTACTTC. The chain couples TRBV6-5 to TRBJ2-7, with 11 bases identical to TRBD2. The CDR3 runs to 13 residues. Per the germline V gene, CDR1 is MNHEY and CDR2 is SVGAGI. V dropped 6 bases and J dropped 3; count of bases not matched to a gene: 1.

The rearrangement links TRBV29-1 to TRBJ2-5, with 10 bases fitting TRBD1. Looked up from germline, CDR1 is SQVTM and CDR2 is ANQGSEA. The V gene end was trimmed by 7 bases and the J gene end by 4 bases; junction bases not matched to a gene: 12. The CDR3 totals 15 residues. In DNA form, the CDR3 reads TGCAGCGCTGGGACAGGGGTAATATGGAGAGAGACCCAGTACTTC. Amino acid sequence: CSAGTGVIWRETQYF.

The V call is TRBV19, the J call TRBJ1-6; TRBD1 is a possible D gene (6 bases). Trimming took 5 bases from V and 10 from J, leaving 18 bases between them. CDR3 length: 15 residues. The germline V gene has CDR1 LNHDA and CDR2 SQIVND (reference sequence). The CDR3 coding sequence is TGTGCCAGTAGTTCCCGGACAGTCGGCAGATCACCCCTCCACTTT. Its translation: CASSSRTVGRSPLHF. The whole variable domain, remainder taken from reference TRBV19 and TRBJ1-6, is DGGITQSPKYLFRKEGQNVTLSCEQNLNHDAMYWYRQDPGQGLRLIYYSQIVNDFQKGDIAEGYSVSREKKESFPLTVTSAQKNPTAFYLCASSSRTVGRSPLHFGNGTRLTVT.

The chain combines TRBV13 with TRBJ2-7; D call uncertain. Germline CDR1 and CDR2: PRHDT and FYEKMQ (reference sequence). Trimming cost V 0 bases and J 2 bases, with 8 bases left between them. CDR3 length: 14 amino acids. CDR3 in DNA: TGTGCCAGCAGCTTAGGCGACAAGACCTACGAGCAGTACTTC. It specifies CASSLGDKTYEQYF.

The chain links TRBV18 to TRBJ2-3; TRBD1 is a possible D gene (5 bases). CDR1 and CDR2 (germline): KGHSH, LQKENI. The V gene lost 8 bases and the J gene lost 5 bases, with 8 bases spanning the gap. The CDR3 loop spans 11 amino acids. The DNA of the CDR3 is TGTGCCAGCCACCAGGGAGATACGCAGTATTTT. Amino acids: CASHQGDTQYF.

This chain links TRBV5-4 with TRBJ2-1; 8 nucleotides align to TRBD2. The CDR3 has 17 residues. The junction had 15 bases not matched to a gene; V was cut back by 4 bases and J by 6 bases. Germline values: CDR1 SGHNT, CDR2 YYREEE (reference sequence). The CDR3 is CASSGGGGPRLSNEQFF. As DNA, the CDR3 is TGTGCCAGCAGCGGGGGCGGGGGGCCTAGATTGAGCAATGAGCAGTTCTTC.

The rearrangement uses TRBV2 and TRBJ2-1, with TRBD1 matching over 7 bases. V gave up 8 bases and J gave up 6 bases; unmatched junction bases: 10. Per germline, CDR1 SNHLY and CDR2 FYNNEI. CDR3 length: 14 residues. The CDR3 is CASSDRASANEQFF. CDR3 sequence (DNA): TGTGCCAGCTCCGACAGGGCCTCGGCCAATGAGCAGTTCTTC.

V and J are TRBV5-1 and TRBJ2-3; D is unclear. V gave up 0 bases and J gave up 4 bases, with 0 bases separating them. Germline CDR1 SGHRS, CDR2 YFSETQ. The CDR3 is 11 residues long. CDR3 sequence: CASSLADTQYF. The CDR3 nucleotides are TGCGCCAGCAGCTTGGCAGATACGCAGTATTTT.

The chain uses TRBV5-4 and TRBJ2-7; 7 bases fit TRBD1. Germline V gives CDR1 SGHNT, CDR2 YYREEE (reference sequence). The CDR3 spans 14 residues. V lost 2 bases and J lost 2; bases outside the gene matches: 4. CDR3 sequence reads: CASSFQTGTYEQYF. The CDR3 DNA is TGTGCCAGCAGCTTTCAGACAGGGACCTACGAGCAGTACTTC.

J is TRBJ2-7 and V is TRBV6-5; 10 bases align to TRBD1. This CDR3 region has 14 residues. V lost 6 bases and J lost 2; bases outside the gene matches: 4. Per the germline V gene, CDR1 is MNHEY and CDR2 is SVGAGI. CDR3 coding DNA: TGTGCCAGCAGACGGGACAGGGGTGCCTACGAGCAGTACTTC. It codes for CASRRDRGAYEQYF.

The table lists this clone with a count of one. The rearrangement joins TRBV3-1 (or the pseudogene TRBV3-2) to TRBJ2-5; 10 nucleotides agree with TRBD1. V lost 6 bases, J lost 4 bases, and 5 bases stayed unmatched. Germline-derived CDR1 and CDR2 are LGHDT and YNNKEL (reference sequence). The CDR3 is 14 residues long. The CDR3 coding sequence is TGTGCCAGCAGGGGACAGGGGAAAGGAGAGACCCAGTACTTC. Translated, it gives CASRGQGKGETQYF.

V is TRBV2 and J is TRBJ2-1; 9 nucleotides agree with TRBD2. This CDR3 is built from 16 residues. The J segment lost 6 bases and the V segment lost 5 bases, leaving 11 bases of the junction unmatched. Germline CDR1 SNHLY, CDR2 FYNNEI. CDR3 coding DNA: TGTGCCAGCAGTTACCTTCCTAGCGGGGTCGGCAATGAGCAGTTCTTC. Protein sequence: CASSYLPSGVGNEQFF.

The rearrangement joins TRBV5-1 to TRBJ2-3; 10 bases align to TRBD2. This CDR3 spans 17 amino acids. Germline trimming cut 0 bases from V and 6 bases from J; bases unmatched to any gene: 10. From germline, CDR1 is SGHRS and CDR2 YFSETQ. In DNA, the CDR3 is TGCGCCAGCAGCTTGGCACGAGCGGGAGGGTTAACGGATACGCAGTATTTT. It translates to CASSLARAGGLTDTQYF. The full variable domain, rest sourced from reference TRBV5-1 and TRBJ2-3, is KAGVTQTPRYLIKTRGQQVTLSCSPISGHRSVSWYQQTPGQGLQFLFEYFSETQRNKGNFPGRFSGRQFSNSRSEMNVSTLELGDSALYLCASSLARAGGLTDTQYFGPGTRLTVL.